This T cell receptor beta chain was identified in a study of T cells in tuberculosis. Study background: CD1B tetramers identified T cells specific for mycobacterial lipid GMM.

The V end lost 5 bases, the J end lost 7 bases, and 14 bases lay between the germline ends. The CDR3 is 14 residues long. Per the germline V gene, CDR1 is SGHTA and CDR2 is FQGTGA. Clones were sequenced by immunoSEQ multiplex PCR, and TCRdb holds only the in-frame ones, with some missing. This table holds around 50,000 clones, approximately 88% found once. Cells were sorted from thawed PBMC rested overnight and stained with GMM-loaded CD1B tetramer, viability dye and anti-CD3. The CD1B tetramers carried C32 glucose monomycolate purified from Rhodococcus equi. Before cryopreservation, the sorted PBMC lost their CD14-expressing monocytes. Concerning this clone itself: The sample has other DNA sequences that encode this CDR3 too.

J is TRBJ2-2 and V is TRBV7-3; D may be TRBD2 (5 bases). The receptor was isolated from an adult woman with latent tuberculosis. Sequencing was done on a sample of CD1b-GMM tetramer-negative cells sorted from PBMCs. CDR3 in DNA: TGTGCCAGCAGCCCCTTGGACGGAGGCGGGGAGCTGTTTTTT. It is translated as CASSPLDGGGELFF.